The 17 T cell receptor beta chains given below trace back to one sample, sequenced in a study of T cell repertoires in cytomegalovirus infection. For these receptors, no antigen is known. TCRdb reprocessed the reads via MiXCR and lists one record per CDR3 protein. The sample has about 360,000 distinct CDR3 sequences, approximately 30% seen once; the top ten hold roughly 13%. The sequences come from cultured PBMCs, collected from culture after CMV antigen stimulation. Receptors originate from a human donor in good health (CMV status not recorded). Some clones in this sample may be carry-over from other donors' samples.

The J gene is TRBJ2-3, the V gene TRBV4-3; no reliable D call. CDR3 length: 14 amino acids. V shed 0 bases and J shed 4 bases, with 8 bases lying between them. Germline V gene data show CDR1 as LGHNA and CDR2 as YSLEER. Written as DNA, the CDR3 is TGCGCCAGCAGCCAAGATCAAACCCCAGATACGCAGTATTTT. Protein sequence: CASSQDQTPDTQYF.

In this sample, this clonotype turned up many times. This chain links TRBV28 with TRBJ1-5; 10 nucleotides agree with TRBD1. Germline trimming cut 1 base from V and 2 bases from J; bases unmatched to any gene: 5. This CDR3 region has 17 residues. Per germline, CDR1 MDHEN and CDR2 SYDVKM. The CDR3 bases are TGTGCCAGCAGTTTATTCCGCGGGACAGGGGGCAATCAGCCCCAGCATTTT. This translates into CASSLFRGTGGNQPQHF.

This clonotype was found a few times. The V call is TRBV12-3 or TRBV12-4, the J call TRBJ2-4; the match to TRBD1 covers 7 bases. Trimming cost V 5 bases and J 0 bases; bases outside gene matches: 19. The CDR3 sequence is 20 residues long. This CDR3 is CASSTTPGTAFLLAKNIQYF. CDR3 DNA: TGTGCCAGCAGTACCACCCCCGGGACAGCTTTCCTCCTAGCCAAAAACATTCAGTACTTC.

The chain links TRBV5-6 to TRBJ2-1; TRBD1 matches at 9 bases. V was pared by 2 bases and J by 6 bases, with 6 bases of the junction left unmatched. Germline V lookup: CDR1 SGHDT, CDR2 YYEEEE. This CDR3 is 15 amino acids long. The CDR3 protein is CASSLDRTGANEQFF. The DNA for the CDR3 is TGTGCCAGCAGCTTAGATAGGACAGGGGCCAATGAGCAGTTCTTC.

This clonotype was counted ten times or more. The chain joins TRBV7-2 to TRBJ1-4; the D is unclear. CDR1 and CDR2 (germline): SGHTA, FQGNSA. V lost 5 bases and J 0 bases, leaving 10 bases between the germline ends. The CDR3 contains 15 residues. The CDR3 region has the DNA TGTGCCAGCAGCAGACAACTTGCAACTAATGAAAAACTGTTTTTT. It encodes CASSRQLATNEKLFF. Together with reference TRBV7-2 and TRBJ1-4, the CDR3 gives the full variable domain: GAGVSQSPSNKVTEKGKDVELRCDPISGHTALYWYRQSLGQGLEFLIYFQGNSAPDKSGLPSDRFSAERTGGSVSTLTIQRTQQEDSAVYLCASSRQLATNEKLFFGSGTQLSVL.

This clonotype was found a few times. V is TRBV7-2 and J is TRBJ1-2, with no clear D. V was cut by 8 bases and J by 5 bases, with 27 bases left in between. This CDR3 contains 17 residues. CDR1 and CDR2 (germline): SGHTA, FQGNSA. CDR3 residues: CASLGLRTEDNPYGYTF. The CDR3 DNA is TGTGCCAGCCTAGGGCTCCGGACCGAAGACAACCCTTATGGCTACACCTTC.

This rearrangement joins TRBV7-2 to TRBJ2-1; 12 nucleotides align to TRBD2. The CDR3 runs to 16 residues. Trimming removed 5 bases from V and 9 bases from J; junction bases left unmatched: 11. CDR1 SGHTA and CDR2 FQGNSA come from the germline V gene. CDR3 coding DNA: TGTGCCAGCAGCCACCCCCTAGCGGGAGGGCTGAGTGAGCAGTTCTTC. Translated: CASSHPLAGGLSEQFF.

This clonotype was seen only a few times. The chain joins TRBV6-5 to TRBJ1-2, with D tentatively TRBD1 (5 bases). V lost 4 bases to trimming and J lost 2 bases, with 14 bases between them. The CDR3 runs 15 residues. The germline V gene has CDR1 MNHEY and CDR2 SVGAGI. The CDR3 coding sequence is TGTGCCAGCAGTTCCGGGACGCCAACGAACTATGGCTACACCTTC. Amino acids: CASSSGTPTNYGYTF.

In this sample, this clonotype turned up a few times. The chain recombines TRBV20-1 with TRBJ2-3, with D unresolved. Trimming removed 6 bases from V and 0 bases from J, with 7 bases in between. From germline, CDR1 is DFQATT and CDR2 SNEGSKA (reference sequence). The CDR3 contains 12 residues. CDR3 nucleotides: TGCAGTGCAACGACTAGCACAGATACGCAGTATTTT. Its translation is CSATTSTDTQYF.

This chain uses TRBV12-3 or TRBV12-4 with TRBJ1-4; possible D gene TRBD1, 5 bases. The CDR3 runs 16 residues. V lost 3 bases and J 4 bases, leaving 15 bases between the germline ends. The CDR3 DNA is TGTGCCAGCAGTTTTATCGCGTCAGGGCTTAATGAAAAACTGTTTTTT. Encoded protein: CASSFIASGLNEKLFF.

CDR3 amino acids: CASSYGRGGVYEQYV. The CDR3, as DNA: TGTGCCAGCAGTTACGGTCGAGGGGGAGTCTACGAGCAGTACGTC. The chain carries TRBV6-2 or TRBV6-3 and TRBJ2-7, with D perhaps matching TRBD1 (6 bases). V was clipped by 2 bases and J by 3 bases, with 14 bases between them. The CDR3 has 15 residues. Germline values: CDR1 MNHEY, CDR2 SVGEGT.

This clonotype was seen more than once but under ten times. The chain employs TRBV7-2 and TRBJ2-1, with D possibly called TRBD1 or TRBD2 (5 bases each). V shed 5 bases and J shed 3 bases, with 14 bases lying between them. CDR1 and CDR2 from the germline V gene are SGHTA and FQGNSA. The CDR3 is 15 amino acids. The CDR3: CASSRAGTDYNEQFF. The CDR3 DNA reads as TGTGCCAGCAGCCGAGCCGGGACCGACTACAATGAGCAGTTCTTC.

The V call is TRBV30, the J call TRBJ2-3, with D tentatively TRBD2 (5 bases). The CDR3 extends over 21 amino acids. V lost 3 bases and J lost 5, with 36 bases in between. CDR1 is GTSNPN, CDR2 SVGIG, per germline (reference sequence). The CDR3 DNA follows: TGTGCCTGGAGACACCTACGGGCTAGCCCCATACCTTCACAAGTCAGAGATACGCAGTATTTT. Translation gives CAWRHLRASPIPSQVRDTQYF.

This clonotype showed up many times. The chain carries TRBV7-2 and TRBJ2-7; 8 nucleotides match TRBD2. This CDR3 contains 15 residues. Germline CDR1 SGHTA, CDR2 FQGNSA. Unmatched junction bases numbered 10, after V lost 5 bases and J lost 4 bases. DNA for the CDR3: TGTGCCAGCAGCCAACGGGGGGGAATACCGTACGAGCAGTACTTC. It translates to CASSQRGGIPYEQYF.

The V call is TRBV4-3, the J call TRBJ2-3; D assignment may be TRBD1 or TRBD2 (5 bases each). Trimming removed 4 bases at V and 2 bases at J, with 13 bases between. The CDR3 contains 15 residues. Germline CDR1 is LGHNA and CDR2 is YSLEER. DNA of the CDR3: TGCGCCAGCAGCCCTCAGGGAGTTAACACAGATACGCAGTATTTT. Translated: CASSPQGVNTDTQYF.

This clonotype was counted only a few times. V usage is TRBV2 and J usage is TRBJ1-1; D might be TRBD1 (5 bases). Germline-derived CDR1 and CDR2 are SNHLY and FYNNEI. This CDR3 is 12 amino acids long. Trimming removed 5 bases at V and 8 bases at J, with 12 bases between. CDR3 amino acids: CASSWAGDEAFF. Written as DNA, the CDR3 is TGTGCCAGCAGTTGGGCGGGGGACGAAGCTTTCTTT.

The chain couples TRBV7-2 to TRBJ1-5, with D uncertain. The CDR3 totals 13 residues. Per germline, CDR1 SGHTA and CDR2 FQGNSA. V lost 3 bases and J lost 5, with 8 bases in between. The CDR3 loop is CASSLTIDQPQHF. CDR3 bases: TGTGCCAGCAGCTTGACAATCGATCAGCCCCAGCATTTT. The full variable domain, in which reference TRBV7-2 and TRBJ1-5 provide the parts outside the CDR3, is GAGVSQSPSNKVTEKGKDVELRCDPISGHTALYWYRQSLGQGLEFLIYFQGNSAPDKSGLPSDRFSAERTGGSVSTLTIQRTQQEDSAVYLCASSLTIDQPQHFGDGTRLSIL.